The T cell receptor beta chain under discussion was sequenced for a study of T cells in Graves' hyperthyroidism and ophthalmopathy. Findings and limits, study-wide: Researchers found most expanded thyroid clonotypes above 0.001 in blood as well. In validation, the model predicted ophthalmopathy. These predictions came a median around 5.9 months before onset.

Uncontrolled infection, other autoimmune disease, pregnancy or lactation led to exclusion. It was less than 13 ml of fresh peripheral blood that supplied the PBMCs. As for this clonotype: The antigen is undetermined.

The CDR3 regions of TCR beta were amplified from RNA transcripts. The HTBI primer set served for first-round RT-PCR of the TCR CDR3. MiXCR, run by TCRdb on the multiplex PCR reads, gives a single entry per CDR3 protein. The sample yields hundreds of thousands of distinct CDR3 sequences, about 17% seen once. The CDR3 covers 16 residues. CDR1 and CDR2 (germline): SQVTM, ANQGSEA. The V end lost 5 bases, the J end lost 1 base, and 18 bases lay between the germline ends. This receptor was taken from a woman aged 45-65 years with Graves' hyperthyroidism that later progressed to Graves' ophthalmopathy. The material sequenced was blood. The chain is built from TRBV29-1 and TRBJ2-1; D unresolved. The CDR3 reads CSVNGKGGPSYNEQFF. DNA of the CDR3: TGCAGCGTTAACGGAAAGGGCGGACCTTCCTACAATGAGCAGTTCTTC.